Each of the 11 T cell receptor beta chains below was sequenced from the same sample in a study of shared clonotypes between healthy human individuals. Profiling relied on immunoSEQ multiplex PCR, and the TCRdb table lists in-frame clones only, not all of them. Here the sample spans 400,000 to 600,000 clones, roughly 95% being singletons. What was sequenced was naive CD4+ T cells sorted from blood. Subset meaning: CD45RA+ positively selected. The receptors originated from a woman younger than 45 in good health.

This chain connects TRBV5-1 to TRBJ2-3; 9 positions match TRBD2. The ends lost 2 bases at V and 4 bases at J; junction bases unmatched: 5. The CDR3 is 15 amino acids. From germline, CDR1 is SGHRS and CDR2 YFSETQ. CDR3 residues: CASSLLAGVSDTQYF. CDR3 in DNA: TGCGCCAGCAGCTTATTAGCGGGAGTATCAGATACGCAGTATTTT.

The chain carries TRBV19 and TRBJ2-7; 9 bases fit TRBD2. This CDR3 is 16 amino acids long. After removal of 1 base from V and 6 bases from J, the junction contained 10 bases not matched to a gene. Germline V gene sequence: CDR1 LNHDA, CDR2 SQIVND (reference sequence). CDR3 residues: CASSIAGPGLAREQYF. The CDR3 DNA is TGTGCCAGTAGTATAGCGGGCCCGGGACTAGCACGCGAGCAGTACTTC. The full variable domain, completed using reference TRBV19 and TRBJ2-7, is DGGITQSPKYLFRKEGQNVTLSCEQNLNHDAMYWYRQDPGQGLRLIYYSQIVNDFQKGDIAEGYSVSREKKESFPLTVTSAQKNPTAFYLCASSIAGPGLAREQYFGPGTRLTVT.

In its sample, this clone was seen once. This chain joins TRBV19 and TRBJ1-1; possibly TRBD1 for D (5 bases). The CDR3 has 14 amino acids. Germline loops: CDR1 LNHDA, CDR2 SQIVND (reference sequence). The V gene lost 3 bases and the J gene lost 0 bases, with 8 bases spanning the gap. CDR3 nucleotide sequence: TGTGCCAGTAGTATCTTCAGGGTGAACACTGAAGCTTTCTTT. This codes for CASSIFRVNTEAFF.

The gene calls are TRBV4-1 and TRBJ2-1; maybe TRBD2 (6 bases). This CDR3 contains 16 residues. Trimming took 5 bases from V and 7 from J, leaving 21 bases between them. The V gene's germline CDR1 is MGHRA and CDR2 YSYEKL. This chain's CDR3 is CASSCLDRDCHNEQFF. DNA for the CDR3: TGCGCCAGCAGCTGCCTAGACCGGGACTGCCATAATGAGCAGTTCTTC.

The V call is TRBV19, the J call TRBJ2-5, with D possibly matching TRBD1 (6 bases). The V end was cut by 7 bases, the J end by 3 bases, with 18 bases between. There are 15 residues in the CDR3. Per germline, CDR1 LNHDA and CDR2 SQIVND (reference sequence). The CDR3 here is CASTRLWTVKETQYF. In nucleotides, the CDR3 is TGTGCCAGTACGCGCTTGTGGACAGTAAAAGAGACCCAGTACTTC.

The chain combines TRBV28 with TRBJ2-6, with D perhaps matching TRBD2 (5 bases). The V gene's germline CDR1 is MDHEN and CDR2 SYDVKM. Trimming removed 1 base at V and 0 bases at J, with 13 bases between. CDR3 length equals 18 residues. The chain's CDR3 is CASSLYGIPVSGANVLTF. CDR3 sequence (DNA): TGTGCCAGCAGTTTATACGGGATCCCAGTCTCTGGGGCCAACGTCCTGACTTTC.

The rearrangement joins TRBV19 to TRBJ1-5, with 7 bases aligning to TRBD1. There are 13 residues in the CDR3. Trimming removed 5 bases from V and 7 bases from J; junction bases left unmatched: 5. Germline V gene sequence: CDR1 LNHDA, CDR2 SQIVND (reference sequence). CDR3 region: CASSLHRGQPQHF. DNA for the CDR3: TGTGCCAGTAGTCTCCACAGGGGACAGCCCCAGCATTTT.

The chain has TRBV6-1 and TRBJ1-5, with a weak D call TRBD1 (5 bases). The CDR3 runs to 15 residues. Trimming removed 2 bases at V and 5 bases at J, with 13 bases between. CDR1 MNHNS and CDR2 SASEGT come from the germline V gene. The CDR3 sequence: CASSESFRDYQPQHF. In nucleotides, the CDR3 is TGTGCCAGCAGTGAAAGCTTCAGGGACTATCAGCCCCAGCATTTT.

This sequence joins TRBV28 and TRBJ1-1, with D hard to call. The CDR3 has 12 residues. V was clipped by 5 bases and J by 6 bases, with 10 bases between them. Germline loops: CDR1 MDHEN, CDR2 SYDVKM. In DNA, the CDR3 is TGTGCCAGCAGTCCGAGGAAGTCTGAAGCTTTCTTT. It specifies CASSPRKSEAFF.

Written as DNA, the CDR3 is TGTGCCAGCAGTCCACGGCTACTAGCGGGAGGACGCACAGATACGCAGTATTTT. It encodes CASSPRLLAGGRTDTQYF. The chain employs TRBV7-9 and TRBJ2-3; 12 nucleotides align to TRBD2. V trimming: 6 bases; J trimming: 1 base; junction bases outside the gene matches: 11. CDR3 size: 18 residues. Germline V gene sequence: CDR1 SEHNR, CDR2 FQNEAQ (reference sequence).

This chain links TRBV25-1 with TRBJ1-1; 8 bases align to TRBD1. Germline V gene sequence: CDR1 MGHDK, CDR2 SYGVNS. The CDR3 has 17 amino acids. V shed 6 bases and J 2 bases; nucleotides not matched to a gene: 14. CDR3 amino acids: CASRQGQGLIINTEAFF. The DNA for the CDR3 is TGTGCCAGCAGGCAAGGACAGGGACTTATTATTAACACTGAAGCTTTCTTT.